The rows below give T cell receptor beta chains drawn from one sample of a study of T cell repertoires in aging, cancer and after chemotherapy. TCRdb reanalysed the multiplex PCR reads using MiXCR and keeps one entry per CDR3 protein. The repertoire consists of over a thousand distinct CDR3 sequences, with roughly 29% occurring once and the leading ten covering 11%. Specimen: blood. The receptor source for this set is a human donor with a solid tumor. The CDR3 runs from the conserved cysteine through the conserved F or W. The D gene is left open where the match is weak. A clone size is listed for some rows: how often the clone was seen (once, few, many), or a class if it is expanded.

v_gene,abundance,j_gene,d_gene,CDR3nt,CDR3aa
TRBV20-1,NA,TRBJ2-5,TRBD1,TGCAGTGCTAGAGGTCCGGGACAGGGGTCAGTCGAGACCCAGTACTTC,CSARGPGQGSVETQYF
TRBV5-4,few,TRBJ2-7,TRBD2,TGTGCCAGCAGCGTTGGCGGGACTAGCACTTACGAGCAGTACTTC,CASSVGGTSTYEQYF
TRBV28,NA,TRBJ2-7,NA,TGTGCCAGCAGACACTCGTCGGGACCCGCCTACGAGCAGTACTTC,CASRHSSGPAYEQYF
TRBV20-1,NA,TRBJ2-3,TRBD2,TGCAGTGCTAGAGTGGCTAGCGGGGGGGCGGCAGATACGCAGTATTTT,CSARVASGGAADTQYF
TRBV20-1,few,TRBJ1-5,NA,TGCAGTGCTACGCTCCCGGCCCTGGATAGCAATCAGCCCCAGCATTTT,CSATLPALDSNQPQHF
TRBV29-1,large,TRBJ1-1,NA,TGCAGCACCAGTCGGGCAGAGAGTGAAGCTTTCTTT,CSTSRAESEAFF
TRBV6-5,NA,TRBJ2-1,TRBD1,TGTGCCAGCAGTTACGAGACAGGGCGTTTTGAGCAGTTCTTC,CASSYETGRFEQFF